This T cell receptor beta chain emerged from a study of early T cells in non-severe SARS-CoV-2 infection. Study background: Sequencing of bulk RNA from unsorted whole blood was done, without chain pairing.

The trim removed 3 bases at V and 1 base at J, leaving 7 bases unmatched. In germline, CDR1 is SGHAT, CDR2 FQNNGV. The CDR3 loop spans 16 amino acids. This clonotype was observed a handful of times. Each single cDNA molecule received a unique molecular identifier. MiXCR, applied by TCRdb to the 5' RACE reads, yields one record per CDR3 protein. Here the sample spans approximately 81,000 distinct CDR3 sequences, approximately 6% being singletons. The V and J genes are TRBV11-2 and TRBJ1-1, with 8 positions matching TRBD1. Material for sequencing was whole blood. The clonotype originates from an adult who was a healthcare worker with PCR-confirmed SARS-CoV-2 infection or an uninfected control (not recorded which). DNA of the CDR3: TGTGCCAGCAGCTTCGGCCCCGGGACAGGGAACACTGAAGCTTTCTTT. Translation gives CASSFGPGTGNTEAFF.